The 29 T cell receptor beta chains given below trace back to one sample, sequenced in a study of T cell responses to AZD1222 COVID-19 vaccine. Only in-frame clones appear in the TCRdb table, and some are missing; sequencing was by immunoSEQ multiplex PCR. The sample lists around 170,000 clones, around nine tenths occurring once. The sample was peripheral blood, taken on day 0 of AZD1222 vaccination. The receptors here all came from an adult in good health.

The chain is built from TRBV28 and TRBJ1-2; the match to TRBD1 covers 11 bases. CDR1 MDHEN and CDR2 SYDVKM come from the germline V gene. The CDR3 covers 16 residues. The V and J ends lost 6 bases and 2 bases, in that order; junction bases with no gene match: 8. The CDR3 spells CASRWTGGAGNYGYTF. In nucleotides, the CDR3 is TGTGCCAGCAGGTGGACAGGGGGCGCGGGAAACTATGGCTACACCTTC.

This chain joins TRBV6-5 and TRBJ2-1, with 9 bases that match TRBD1. CDR1 and CDR2 (germline): MNHEY, SVGAGI. The CDR3 consists of 15 residues. Trimming at V came to 5 bases and at J to 4 bases, leaving 6 bases not matched to a gene. In DNA form, the CDR3 reads TGTGCCAGCAGTAATCCAGGACAGGGGTACAATGAGCAGTTCTTC. Amino acid sequence: CASSNPGQGYNEQFF.

V and J are TRBV18 and TRBJ1-6; 7 positions match TRBD1. The CDR3 is 16 amino acids. Per germline, CDR1 KGHSH and CDR2 LQKENI. Trimming cost V 3 bases and J 6 bases; bases outside gene matches: 8. CDR3 residues: CASSPRQGDANSPLHF. Written as DNA, the CDR3 is TGTGCCAGCTCACCGAGACAGGGAGACGCTAATTCACCCCTCCACTTT.

V usage is TRBV19 and J usage is TRBJ1-2, with D perhaps matching TRBD1 (6 bases). V lost 3 bases and J lost 7, with 18 bases in between. The CDR3 loop spans 15 amino acids. CDR1 is LNHDA and CDR2 is SQIVND in the germline V gene (reference sequence). CDR3 region: CASSIGGQGTSGYTF. The DNA for the CDR3 is TGTGCCAGTAGTATTGGGGGCCAGGGGACTTCTGGCTACACCTTC.

The chain joins TRBV5-4 to TRBJ2-1; 11 bases line up with TRBD1. With V trimmed by 5 bases and J by 5 bases, 6 bases remained unmatched. Per germline, CDR1 SGHNT and CDR2 YYREEE (reference sequence). CDR3 length: 15 amino acids. The CDR3 is CASSRPGQGDNEQFF. The DNA for the CDR3 is TGTGCCAGCAGTCGGCCGGGACAGGGGGACAATGAGCAGTTCTTC.

The V and J genes are TRBV11-3 and TRBJ2-1; the D call may be TRBD1 or TRBD2 (5 bases each). The germline gives CDR1 SGHNT, CDR2 YENEEA. The CDR3 covers 16 residues. Trimming left V 5 bases short and J 4 bases short, with 18 bases between. CDR3 sequence: CASSPGPGRTYNEQFF. The CDR3 DNA reads TGTGCCAGCAGCCCAGGACCGGGACGGACGTACAATGAGCAGTTCTTC.

The chain has TRBV5-1 and TRBJ2-1, with TRBD2 as a possible D gene (5 bases). This CDR3 contains 15 residues. Germline CDR1 reads SGHRS; CDR2 reads YFSETQ. V was cut by 4 bases and J by 6 bases, with 17 bases left in between. CDR3 in DNA: TGCGCCAGCAGCCCGTCACCGGGCGGGTTCAATGAGCAGTTCTTC. Encoded protein: CASSPSPGGFNEQFF. Supplemented by reference TRBV5-1 and TRBJ2-1, the full variable domain reads KAGVTQTPRYLIKTRGQQVTLSCSPISGHRSVSWYQQTPGQGLQFLFEYFSETQRNKGNFPGRFSGRQFSNSRSEMNVSTLELGDSALYLCASSPSPGGFNEQFFGPGTRLTVL.

Comment on this clone: This sample also contains other DNA sequences that code for the same CDR3. The CDR3 is CASSQDTGGYEQYF. The DNA of the CDR3 is TGTGCCAGCAGCCAAGATACCGGGGGCTACGAGCAGTACTTC. The J gene is TRBJ2-7, the V gene TRBV3-1 (or the pseudogene TRBV3-2); the D gene is possibly TRBD2 (6 bases). The CDR3 spans 14 residues. Germline loops: CDR1 LGHDT, CDR2 YNNKEL (reference sequence). V lost 0 bases and J 3 bases, leaving 9 bases between the germline ends.

This chain uses TRBV6-6 with TRBJ1-5; D gene ambiguous. V gave up 3 bases and J gave up 6 bases, with 12 bases separating them. The germline CDR1 and CDR2 sequences are MNHNY and SVGAGI (reference sequence). This CDR3 spans 14 amino acids. Here the CDR3 DNA reads TGTGCCAGCAGTTATATGGGTTCGGGTCAGCCCCAGCATTTT. Translated: CASSYMGSGQPQHF.

The rearrangement links TRBV27 to TRBJ1-5; perhaps TRBD1 as D (6 bases). CDR1 MNHEY and CDR2 SMNVEV come from the germline V gene (reference sequence). The germline V and J ends were trimmed by 2 bases and 5 bases, with 16 bases remaining between them. The CDR3 loop spans 16 amino acids. Here the CDR3 DNA reads TGTGCCAGCAGTTTAGATCCCACAGGGATCGATCAGCCCCAGCATTTT. It specifies CASSLDPTGIDQPQHF.

The chain is built from TRBV28 and TRBJ2-7; 10 bases agree with TRBD1. CDR3 size: 14 residues. Germline V gene data show CDR1 as MDHEN and CDR2 as SYDVKM. The V and J ends lost 2 bases and 4 bases, in that order; junction bases with no gene match: 2. The CDR3 protein is CASSLGQGGYEQYF. CDR3 DNA: TGTGCCAGCAGTTTAGGACAGGGGGGTTACGAGCAGTACTTC. Complete variable domain (other parts from reference TRBV28 and TRBJ2-7): DVKVTQSSRYLVKRTGEKVFLECVQDMDHENMFWYRQDPGLGLRLIYFSYDVKMKEKGDIPEGYSVSREKKERFSLILESASTNQTSMYLCASSLGQGGYEQYFGPGTRLTVT.

The chain is built from TRBV6-1 and TRBJ1-5; 11 bases line up with TRBD1. Per the germline V gene, CDR1 is MNHNS and CDR2 is SASEGT. After removal of 3 bases from V and 9 bases from J, the junction contained 7 bases not matched to a gene. The CDR3 runs to 15 residues. The CDR3 loop reads CASSERDRGSPPQHF. CDR3 sequence (DNA): TGTGCCAGCAGTGAGAGGGACAGGGGGTCCCCGCCCCAGCATTTT.

This chain links TRBV28 with TRBJ2-7; D ambiguous. Deletions cut 3 bases from V and 2 bases from J, with 17 bases between. Germline V gene sequence: CDR1 MDHEN, CDR2 SYDVKM. The CDR3 contains 16 residues. The CDR3 here is CASSLIRTEITYEQYF. Written as DNA, the CDR3 is TGTGCCAGCAGTTTGATCAGGACCGAGATTACCTACGAGCAGTACTTC.

V usage is TRBV7-2 and J usage is TRBJ1-1, with TRBD1 matching over 9 bases. The CDR3 totals 19 residues. The ends lost 5 bases at V and 2 bases at J; junction bases unmatched: 18. The germline CDR1 and CDR2 sequences are SGHTA and FQGNSA. DNA for the CDR3: TGTGCCAGCAGCCCAAAGGGACAGGGTTCGTTTTGGAAAAACACTGAAGCTTTCTTT. It is translated as CASSPKGQGSFWKNTEAFF.

The J gene is TRBJ1-2, the V gene TRBV3-1 (or the pseudogene TRBV3-2), with 7 bases matching TRBD1. CDR3 size: 14 residues. Germline V lookup: CDR1 LGHDT, CDR2 YNNKEL (reference sequence). V was clipped by 4 bases and J by 8 bases; unmatched bases: 10. CDR3 sequence (DNA): TGTGCCAGCAGCCGGACCGACAGGGTTCGAGGCTACACCTTC. This gives the protein CASSRTDRVRGYTF.

In DNA, the CDR3 is TGTGCCAGTACCCGTCTTATAGGAGGGAATCAGCCCCAGCATTTT. It is translated as CASTRLIGGNQPQHF. The chain links TRBV6-5 to TRBJ1-5; D ambiguous. Trimming removed 9 bases at V and 4 bases at J, with 19 bases between. The CDR3 sequence is 15 residues long. The germline V gene encodes CDR1 MNHEY and CDR2 SVGAGI.

The CDR3 region has the DNA TGTGCCAGCAGTCCTCTCCCCGGGACAGGGGTACCCACTAATGAAAAACTGTTTTTT. It codes for CASSPLPGTGVPTNEKLFF. V is TRBV27 and J is TRBJ1-4; 10 bases align to TRBD1. The CDR3 is made up of 19 amino acids. Looked up from germline, CDR1 is MNHEY and CDR2 is SMNVEV (reference sequence). Trimming at V came to 5 bases and at J to 2 bases, leaving 14 bases not matched to a gene.

This clone occurred once. J is TRBJ2-6 and V is TRBV5-1, with TRBD2 identical over 10 bases. This CDR3 spans 18 amino acids. After removal of 3 bases from V and 3 bases from J, the junction contained 9 bases not matched to a gene. Germline CDR1 is SGHRS and CDR2 is YFSETQ. This CDR3 reads CASSSREAGGHGANVLTF. DNA for the CDR3: TGCGCCAGCAGCTCCCGGGAAGCGGGGGGGCATGGGGCCAACGTCCTGACTTTC.

J is TRBJ2-1 and V is TRBV18; unclear D gene. Trimming took off 8 bases at V and 7 bases at J, with 15 bases between the two ends. This CDR3 region has 13 residues. In germline, CDR1 is KGHSH, CDR2 LQKENI. CDR3 region: CASRLTRENEQFF. In DNA, the CDR3 is TGTGCCAGCCGACTCACACGAGAGAATGAGCAGTTCTTC.

The chain employs TRBV7-6 and TRBJ2-7, with D unclear. From germline, CDR1 is SGHVS and CDR2 FNYEAQ. There are 17 residues in the CDR3. Deletions cut 3 bases from V and 3 bases from J, with 21 bases between. CDR3 in amino acids: CASSLQYVTPSCYEQYF. CDR3 DNA: TGTGCCAGCAGCTTGCAGTACGTCACTCCAAGTTGCTACGAGCAGTACTTC.

CDR3 residues: CASRVVGFGSPLHF. The CDR3 DNA is TGTGCCAGCAGAGTTGTGGGATTCGGATCACCCCTCCACTTT. This chain links TRBV2 with TRBJ1-6; D remains ambiguous. Germline V gene sequence: CDR1 SNHLY, CDR2 FYNNEI. The CDR3 totals 14 residues. V was cut by 6 bases and J by 10 bases, with 16 bases left in between.

This chain links TRBV5-8 with TRBJ2-7; no clear D gene. Trimming cost V 0 bases and J 0 bases, with 13 bases left between them. The CDR3 sequence is 16 residues long. CDR1 is SGHTS, CDR2 YDEGEE, per germline. The CDR3 sequence is CASSLAWTASSYEQYF. DNA for the CDR3: TGTGCCAGCAGCTTGGCTTGGACGGCGAGCTCCTACGAGCAGTACTTC.

The chain is built from TRBV28 and TRBJ2-5, with 12 bases lining up with TRBD2. Germline CDR1 reads MDHEN; CDR2 reads SYDVKM. The CDR3 spans 14 residues. The ends lost 6 bases at V and 5 bases at J; junction bases unmatched: 4. The CDR3 DNA follows: TGTGCCAGCAGACTAGCGGGGGGATGGGAGACCCAGTACTTC. Encoded protein: CASRLAGGWETQYF.

The chain combines TRBV11-2 with TRBJ2-2, with D uncertain. The V end was cut by 4 bases, the J end by 4 bases, with 7 bases between. The CDR3 loop spans 13 amino acids. CDR1 and CDR2 (germline): SGHAT, FQNNGV. CDR3 bases: TGTGCCAGCAGCTCCCTCACCACCGGGGAGCTGTTTTTT. It encodes CASSSLTTGELFF. The whole variable domain, remainder taken from reference TRBV11-2 and TRBJ2-2, is EAGVAQSPRYKIIEKRQSVAFWCNPISGHATLYWYQQILGQGPKLLIQFQNNGVVDDSQLPKDRFSAERLKGVDSTLKIQPAKLEDSAVYLCASSSLTTGELFFGEGSRLTVL.

The chain recombines TRBV4-3 with TRBJ1-5; D might be TRBD1 (6 bases). The CDR3 spans 18 residues. V was clipped by 4 bases and J by 2 bases, with 21 bases between them. Germline V gene lookup returns CDR1 LGHNA and CDR2 YSLEER. The CDR3 reads CASSPTKGGLLGNQPQHF. The CDR3 nucleotides are TGCGCCAGCAGCCCTACAAAGGGGGGGCTCCTAGGCAATCAGCCCCAGCATTTT.

This chain uses TRBV6-5 with TRBJ2-2; tentatively, D is TRBD1 (7 bases). Trimming removed 4 bases from V and 4 bases from J, with 10 bases in between. CDR1 and CDR2 (germline): MNHEY, SVGAGI. The CDR3 covers 14 residues. The CDR3 spells CASSSQGGTGELFF. DNA of the CDR3: TGTGCCAGCAGTTCCCAGGGGGGCACCGGGGAGCTGTTTTTT.

This clone was observed a few times. The V call is TRBV7-9, the J call TRBJ2-7; D is ambiguous. In germline, CDR1 is SEHNR, CDR2 FQNEAQ (reference sequence). V lost 5 bases to trimming and J lost 2 bases, with 13 bases between them. This CDR3 contains 14 residues. CDR3: CASSTAIQAYEQYF. The DNA for the CDR3 is TGTGCCAGCAGCACAGCAATCCAAGCCTACGAGCAGTACTTC. Variable domain in full (rest from reference TRBV7-9 and TRBJ2-7): DTGVSQNPRHKITKRGQNVTFRCDPISEHNRLYWYRQTLGQGPEFLTYFQNEAQLEKSRLLSDRFSAERPKGSFSTLEIQRTEQGDSAMYLCASSTAIQAYEQYFGPGTRLTVT.

This chain joins TRBV10-3 and TRBJ1-5, with TRBD1 matching over 10 bases. This CDR3 has 13 amino acids. After removal of 10 bases from V and 0 bases from J, the junction contained 0 bases not matched to a gene. CDR1 is ENHRY and CDR2 is SYGVKD in the germline V gene. CDR3 amino acids: CARDRGSNQPQHF. CDR3 sequence (DNA): TGTGCCAGGGACAGGGGTAGCAATCAGCCCCAGCATTTT.

The chain couples TRBV15 to TRBJ1-4; D possibly corresponds to TRBD1 (5 bases). The V and J ends lost 1 base and 7 bases respectively, with 16 bases between them. CDR3 length: 16 residues. The germline V gene encodes CDR1 LNHNV and CDR2 YYDKDF (reference sequence). The CDR3 reads CATSRVSGTRGEKLFF. DNA for the CDR3: TGTGCCACCAGCAGAGTTTCCGGGACCCGGGGTGAAAAACTGTTTTTT. The full variable domain, with the rest looked up from reference TRBV15 and TRBJ1-4, is DAMVIQNPRYQVTQFGKPVTLSCSQTLNHNVMYWYQQKSSQAPKLLFHYYDKDFNNEADTPDNFQSRRPNTSFCFLDIRSPGLGDTAMYLCATSRVSGTRGEKLFFGSGTQLSVL.